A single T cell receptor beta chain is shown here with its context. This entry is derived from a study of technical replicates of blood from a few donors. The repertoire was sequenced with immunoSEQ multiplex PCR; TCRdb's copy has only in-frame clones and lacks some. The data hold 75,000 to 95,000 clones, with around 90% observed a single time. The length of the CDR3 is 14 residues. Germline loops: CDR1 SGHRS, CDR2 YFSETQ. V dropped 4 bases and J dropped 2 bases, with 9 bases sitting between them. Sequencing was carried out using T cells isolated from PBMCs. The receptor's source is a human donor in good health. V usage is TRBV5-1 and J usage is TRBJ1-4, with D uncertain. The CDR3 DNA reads TGCGCCAGCAGCCCGGGTGCTACTAATGAAAAACTGTTTTTT. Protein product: CASSPGATNEKLFF.